This T cell receptor beta chain appears in the sequencing data of a study of blood T cell repertoires in COVID-19. Across the whole study: Samples representing acute and convalescent COVID-19 were sourced from the United States, Italy and Spain. Sources were T cells, B-cell-depleted T cells, or PBMCs; the material itself was cDNA or gDNA.

Authors' data handling: Nucleated cell counts were estimated from reference gene primer amplification. The table came from immunoSEQ multiplex PCR; TCRdb's copy has only in-frame clones and leaves some out. V, J and clone size are taken as reported in that table, and D and trimming were inferred from the DNA itself. The sample has roughly 48,000 clones; around 90% are singletons. There are 13 residues in the CDR3. V lost 3 bases, J lost 9 bases, and 7 bases stayed unmatched. The germline V gene encodes CDR1 SGHDT and CDR2 YYEEEE. The chain links TRBV5-6 to TRBJ1-1; 8 nucleotides agree with TRBD1. Sequencing used peripheral blood. This sequence was found in a woman of 80 years or more with acute or convalescent COVID-19. The DNA for the CDR3 is TGTGCCAGCAGCTCACTGGACAGGGAACAAGCTTTCTTT. It encodes CASSSLDREQAFF.